The 18 T cell receptor beta chains below were found in one sample sequenced in a study of blood T cell repertoires in COVID-19. The method was immunoSEQ multiplex PCR; TCRdb's version includes in-frame clones alone and lacks a portion of them. The sample records roughly 400,000 clones, roughly 92% being singletons. The sequencing sample was made of PBMCs or T cells enriched from blood (not recorded which). Receptors originate from a middle-aged woman who had been exposed to COVID-19.

This clone was seen a single time. V and J are TRBV11-3 and TRBJ2-5; 9 bases agree with TRBD2. Germline V CDR1 and CDR2: SGHNT, YENEEA. CDR3 size: 14 residues. V trimming: 3 bases; J trimming: 5 bases; junction bases outside the gene matches: 4. CDR3 in DNA: TGTGCCAGCAGCTTCTTAGCGGGAGTGGAGACCCAGTACTTC. Its translation: CASSFLAGVETQYF.

This sequence joins TRBV11-3 and TRBJ2-1; D is unresolved. Germline V gene sequence: CDR1 SGHNT, CDR2 YENEEA. Trimming pared 0 bases from V and 8 bases from J, leaving 11 bases between. The CDR3 is made up of 14 amino acids. The DNA for the CDR3 is TGTGCCAGCAGCTTAGAGGCGAGACGGGATGAGCAGTTCTTC. Translating gives CASSLEARRDEQFF. The full variable domain, in which reference TRBV11-3 and TRBJ2-1 provide the parts outside the CDR3, is EAGVVQSPRYKIIEKKQPVAFWCNPISGHNTLYWYLQNLGQGPELLIRYENEEAVDDSQLPKDRFSAERLKGVDSTLKIQPAELGDSAVYLCASSLEARRDEQFFGPGTRLTVL.

The CDR3 loop reads CASSRSGGAWSEQFF. The CDR3 nucleotides are TGTGCCAGCAGTCGAAGCGGGGGGGCCTGGAGCGAGCAGTTCTTC. The chain is built from TRBV7-2 and TRBJ2-1, with 10 bases matching TRBD2. The germline V gene has CDR1 SGHTA and CDR2 FQGNSA. This CDR3 has 15 amino acids. V trimming: 6 bases; J trimming: 10 bases; junction bases outside the gene matches: 12.

V gene TRBV13 combines with J gene TRBJ1-2; no clear D. Germline V lookup: CDR1 PRHDT, CDR2 FYEKMQ (reference sequence). This CDR3 region has 13 residues. Trimming cost V 6 bases and J 4 bases, with 12 bases left between them. CDR3 region: CASSPQFSYGYTF. The CDR3 DNA is TGTGCCAGCAGTCCACAGTTTTCCTATGGCTACACCTTC.

This clone showed up just once. The chain joins TRBV5-4 to TRBJ2-7, with 8 bases identical to TRBD1. This CDR3 spans 15 amino acids. The V segment lost 4 bases and the J segment 0 bases; nucleotides outside the gene matches: 6. Germline CDR1 SGHNT, CDR2 YYREEE (reference sequence). The CDR3: CASSLTGGNSYEQYF. CDR3 bases: TGTGCCAGCAGCCTAACAGGGGGTAACTCCTACGAGCAGTACTTC. The whole variable domain, filled in from reference TRBV5-4 and TRBJ2-7, reads ETGVTQSPTHLIKTRGQQVTLRCSSQSGHNTVSWYQQALGQGPQFIFQYYREEENGRGNFPPRFSGLQFPNYSSELNVNALELDDSALYLCASSLTGGNSYEQYFGPGTRLTVT.

The V and J genes are TRBV15 and TRBJ1-1; D gene uncertain. Trimming took off 3 bases at V and 8 bases at J, with 13 bases between the two ends. CDR3 length: 13 amino acids. Germline lookup yields CDR1 LNHNV and CDR2 YYDKDF (reference sequence). In nucleotides, the CDR3 is TGTGCCACCAGCAGTCGCCTGGGCGTCGAAGCTTTCTTT. This codes for CATSSRLGVEAFF.

This clone appeared a single time. The CDR3 loop is CASSLSGAHQPQHF. CDR3 nucleotide sequence: TGTGCCAGCAGCTTATCAGGGGCCCATCAGCCCCAGCATTTT. The chain links TRBV13 to TRBJ1-5, with a possible D match to TRBD1 (6 bases). Trimming stripped 2 bases from V and 5 bases from J, with 10 bases between. This CDR3 contains 14 residues. Per germline, CDR1 PRHDT and CDR2 FYEKMQ (reference sequence). The variable domain in full, completed from reference TRBV13 and TRBJ1-5, reads AAGVIQSPRHLIKEKRETATLKCYPIPRHDTVYWYQQGPGQDPQFLISFYEKMQSDKGSIPDRFSAQQFSDYHSELNMSSLELGDSALYFCASSLSGAHQPQHFGDGTRLSIL.

The chain carries TRBV2 and TRBJ2-3; TRBD1 aligns across 9 bases. This CDR3 has 14 residues. Germline-derived CDR1 and CDR2 are SNHLY and FYNNEI. The ends lost 6 bases at V and 3 bases at J; junction bases unmatched: 4. CDR3 nucleotide sequence: TGTGCCAGCAGAAGGACAGGGGATACAGATACGCAGTATTTT. Protein: CASRRTGDTDTQYF.

The chain joins TRBV3-1 (or the pseudogene TRBV3-2) to TRBJ2-7; TRBD2 matches 11 bases. CDR3 length: 14 residues. The junction had 10 bases not matched to a gene; V was cut back by 5 bases and J by 10 bases. Germline-derived CDR1 and CDR2 are LGHDT and YNNKEL (reference sequence). The CDR3 loop reads CASSAGTSGPIQYF. DNA of the CDR3: TGTGCCAGCAGCGCCGGGACTAGCGGCCCAATACAGTACTTC.

The chain links TRBV19 to TRBJ2-7; 9 positions match TRBD1. Unmatched junction bases numbered 3, after V lost 6 bases and J lost 6 bases. The length of the CDR3 is 12 residues. Germline CDR1 LNHDA, CDR2 SQIVND (reference sequence). Written as DNA, the CDR3 is TGTGCCAGTAGCCCGACAGGGGGCGAGCAGTACTTC. Its protein is CASSPTGGEQYF.

The chain has TRBV5-1 and TRBJ2-3, with a weak D call TRBD2 (5 bases). V shed 4 bases and J shed 2 bases, with 20 bases lying between them. Per the germline V gene, CDR1 is SGHRS and CDR2 is YFSETQ. The CDR3 has 17 amino acids. CDR3 DNA sequence: TGCGCCAGCAGCAGTGGTCCAGGTGGAGGATTCACAGATACGCAGTATTTT. It yields the protein CASSSGPGGGFTDTQYF.

This chain joins TRBV5-6 and TRBJ2-1; the D gene is possibly TRBD1 (6 bases). The CDR3 has 15 residues. Germline CDR1 SGHDT, CDR2 YYEEEE. V lost 4 bases to trimming and J lost 6 bases, with 17 bases between them. The CDR3 here is CASSPRGYTANEQFF. The CDR3 DNA sequence: TGTGCCAGCAGCCCAAGGGGGTACACCGCCAATGAGCAGTTCTTC.

This chain joins TRBV18 and TRBJ2-5; D is possibly TRBD1 (5 bases). There are 15 residues in the CDR3. The germline V gene encodes CDR1 KGHSH and CDR2 LQKENI. V lost 6 bases and J lost 5, with 19 bases in between. CDR3 sequence: CASSPQGSTLETQYF. The DNA of the CDR3 is TGTGCCAGCTCTCCCCAGGGTTCGACTTTGGAGACCCAGTACTTC.

The chain has TRBV7-3 and TRBJ1-5; possibly TRBD1 for D (6 bases). The CDR3 extends over 22 amino acids. Trimming cost V 1 base and J 3 bases, with 31 bases left between them. Germline V CDR1 and CDR2: SGHTA, FQGTGA. In DNA, the CDR3 is TGTGCCAGCAGCTTAAAAGAGGGGCGTGAGGACAGTCCTTATCGTTTCAATCAGCCCCAGCATTTT. Its translation is CASSLKEGREDSPYRFNQPQHF.

The V call is TRBV5-1, the J call TRBJ2-2; D is undetermined. The germline V and J ends were trimmed by 0 bases and 6 bases, with 12 bases remaining between them. The CDR3 consists of 15 residues. The germline gives CDR1 SGHRS, CDR2 YFSETQ. The CDR3 region has the DNA TGCGCCAGCAGCTTGGGCAGGTCCCCCGCCGGGGAGCTGTTTTTT. Protein: CASSLGRSPAGELFF.

The V call is TRBV5-1, the J call TRBJ1-1; the match to TRBD1 covers 7 bases. Germline assignment: CDR1 SGHRS and CDR2 YFSETQ. Trimming at V came to 0 bases and at J to 3 bases, leaving 11 bases not matched to a gene. CDR3 length: 17 residues. In DNA form, the CDR3 reads TGCGCCAGCAGCTTGGTGAAGGGGGCCAGACAGGACACTGAAGCTTTCTTT. Amino acids: CASSLVKGARQDTEAFF.

The chain employs TRBV9 and TRBJ1-6; D possibly corresponds to TRBD1 (5 bases). Germline V gives CDR1 SGDLS, CDR2 YYNGEE. Trimming pared 0 bases from V and 6 bases from J, leaving 10 bases between. This CDR3 has 15 residues. The CDR3 DNA is TGTGCCAGCAGCGTAGGCCACAGGTCTAATTCACCCCTCCACTTT. Its protein product is CASSVGHRSNSPLHF.

This clone was recorded once. The chain recombines TRBV5-1 with TRBJ1-2; the D gene is possibly TRBD1 (6 bases). The CDR3 runs to 17 residues. From germline, CDR1 is SGHRS and CDR2 YFSETQ. V was cut by 1 base and J by 0 bases, with 16 bases left in between. The chain's CDR3 is CASSLLGDTAANYGYTF. CDR3 in DNA: TGCGCCAGCAGCTTGTTGGGGGACACCGCAGCTAACTATGGCTACACCTTC.